These 23 T cell receptor beta chains originate from one sample sequenced in a study of early T cells in non-severe SARS-CoV-2 infection. TCRdb called the 5' RACE reads again in MiXCR, with one record for every CDR3 protein. The sample yields about 39,000 distinct CDR3 sequences, under 7.5% seen once. The sequenced sample consisted of whole blood. These receptors all come from an adult who was a healthcare worker with PCR-confirmed SARS-CoV-2 infection or an uninfected control (not recorded which).

The chain has TRBV20-1 and TRBJ1-3, with D maybe TRBD1 (6 bases). V was shortened by 0 bases and J by 7 bases, with 16 bases between the two germline ends. CDR1 is DFQATT, CDR2 SNEGSKA, per germline (reference sequence). This CDR3 is 15 amino acids long. CDR3 bases: TGCAGTGCTAGAGACCTGGACAGTCCGTCGAACACCATATATTTT. Translation: CSARDLDSPSNTIYF.

This clonotype was detected ten times or more. V is TRBV20-1 and J is TRBJ2-2, with D possibly matching TRBD1 (8 bases). Deletions cut 5 bases from V and 5 bases from J, with 12 bases between. CDR3 size: 13 residues. CDR1 DFQATT and CDR2 SNEGSKA come from the germline V gene (reference sequence). CDR3 residues: CSAVQGGTGELFF. CDR3 DNA: TGCAGTGCTGTACAGGGGGGGACCGGGGAGCTGTTTTTT.

This clonotype was seen repeatedly, ten times or more. The V call is TRBV20-1, the J call TRBJ1-5, with D perhaps matching TRBD1 (6 bases). V lost 7 bases and J 0 bases, leaving 10 bases between the germline ends. Per the germline V gene, CDR1 is DFQATT and CDR2 is SNEGSKA (reference sequence). The CDR3 runs 13 residues. CDR3 residues: CSGGGYSNQPQHF. The CDR3 bases are TGCAGTGGAGGGGGATATAGCAATCAGCCCCAGCATTTT.

Many counts were recorded for this clonotype. The chain links TRBV29-1 to TRBJ2-5; TRBD1 aligns across 8 bases. CDR3 size: 12 residues. V was pared by 6 bases and J by 4 bases, with 4 bases of the junction left unmatched. Germline CDR1 SQVTM, CDR2 ANQGSEA. In DNA, the CDR3 is TGCAGCGTAATACAGGGGGGAGAGACCCAGTACTTC. This encodes CSVIQGGETQYF.

This clonotype has more than one count but fewer than ten. The chain combines TRBV7-9 with TRBJ2-3, with D tentatively TRBD1 (6 bases). Trimming left V 1 base short and J 2 bases short, with 13 bases between. The germline V gene encodes CDR1 SEHNR and CDR2 FQNEAQ (reference sequence). CDR3 length: 16 amino acids. The CDR3 reads CASSLESGVNTDTQYF. CDR3 nucleotide sequence: TGTGCCAGCAGCTTAGAGTCAGGGGTCAACACAGATACGCAGTATTTT. The complete variable domain, with remaining parts taken from reference TRBV7-9 and TRBJ2-3, reads DTGVSQNPRHKITKRGQNVTFRCDPISEHNRLYWYRQTLGQGPEFLTYFQNEAQLEKSRLLSDRFSAERPKGSFSTLEIQRTEQGDSAMYLCASSLESGVNTDTQYFGPGTRLTVL.

This clonotype was recorded a few times. This chain uses TRBV5-5 with TRBJ1-1; no clear D gene. Germline-derived CDR1 and CDR2 are SGHKS and YYEKEE (reference sequence). V dropped 4 bases and J dropped 5 bases, with 18 bases sitting between them. The CDR3 runs 15 residues. CDR3 coding DNA: TGTGCCAGCAGCCTCCGGACCCTCCCGGGGACTGAAGCTTTCTTT. Its protein is CASSLRTLPGTEAFF.

This clonotype was counted at least ten times. The rearrangement uses TRBV5-1 and TRBJ1-4; D gene unclear. CDR3 length: 13 amino acids. V lost 0 bases to trimming and J lost 8 bases, with 8 bases between them. Germline values: CDR1 SGHRS, CDR2 YFSETQ. The CDR3 DNA follows: TGCGCCAGCAGCTTGGCCCCGCTAGAAAAACTGTTTTTT. It translates to CASSLAPLEKLFF.

This clonotype occurred many times. The J gene is TRBJ1-1, the V gene TRBV2, with D maybe TRBD1 (5 bases). The germline V gene encodes CDR1 SNHLY and CDR2 FYNNEI. CDR3 length: 13 amino acids. Trimming shortened V by 7 bases and J by 1 base, and 10 bases separated the two germline ends. The CDR3 DNA is TGTGCCAGCACGGGGGAAGCGAACACTGAAGCTTTCTTT. Translating it yields CASTGEANTEAFF.

There are many counts of this clonotype. The V gene is TRBV10-3, the J gene TRBJ2-7; 8 bases agree with TRBD1. Germline V gives CDR1 ENHRY, CDR2 SYGVKD. The V and J ends lost 6 bases and 6 bases, in that order; junction bases with no gene match: 7. CDR3 size: 13 residues. CDR3 DNA: TGTGCCATCAGCGCGGCAGGGGGCCTCGAGCAGTACTTC. Translated, it gives CAISAAGGLEQYF.

V is TRBV29-1 and J is TRBJ2-7; TRBD1 matches at 8 bases. Germline V gene lookup returns CDR1 SQVTM and CDR2 ANQGSEA. The CDR3 is 13 amino acids. V was pared by 5 bases and J by 5 bases, with 8 bases of the junction left unmatched. CDR3 protein: CSVKGQGGDEQYF. CDR3 DNA sequence: TGCAGCGTTAAAGGACAGGGTGGGGACGAGCAGTACTTC.

This clonotype showed up just a few times. The V gene is TRBV7-2, the J gene TRBJ2-1; D not resolved. From germline, CDR1 is SGHTA and CDR2 FQGNSA. This CDR3 comprises 16 residues. V lost 2 bases to trimming and J lost 0 bases, with 11 bases between them. CDR3 protein: CASSLRGGSSYNEQFF. CDR3 DNA: TGTGCCAGCAGCTTACGAGGCGGAAGCTCCTACAATGAGCAGTTCTTC.

The V call is TRBV7-2, the J call TRBJ2-2; D call uncertain. The V end was cut by 5 bases, the J end by 0 bases, with 16 bases between. This CDR3 has 17 residues. In germline, CDR1 is SGHTA, CDR2 FQGNSA. The CDR3 region is CASSPSRTVSNTGELFF. The CDR3 DNA reads as TGTGCCAGCAGCCCATCGCGGACGGTATCGAACACCGGGGAGCTGTTTTTT.

This clonotype is medium-sized by share. The chain employs TRBV11-2 and TRBJ2-2; a weak D match, TRBD2 (5 bases). V was pared by 5 bases and J by 7 bases, with 11 bases between. The CDR3 runs 13 residues. Germline V lookup: CDR1 SGHAT, CDR2 FQNNGV. The CDR3 DNA reads TGTGCCAGCAGCCCCGATCGGGGCGGGGAGCTGTTTTTT. It is translated as CASSPDRGGELFF.

At least ten counts were recorded for this clonotype. This chain uses TRBV6-5 with TRBJ2-3; 16 bases line up with TRBD2. The V gene end was trimmed by 6 bases and the J gene end by 4 bases; junction bases not matched to a gene: 1. This CDR3 contains 15 residues. In germline, CDR1 is MNHEY, CDR2 SVGAGI. The CDR3 sequence is CASRGTSGGADTQYF. The CDR3 nucleotides are TGTGCCAGCAGGGGGACTAGCGGGGGGGCAGATACGCAGTATTTT.

The chain links TRBV2 to TRBJ2-7; 9 positions agree with TRBD1. CDR3 size: 17 residues. J was trimmed by 5 bases and V by 4 bases; bases with no gene match: 15. Per germline, CDR1 SNHLY and CDR2 FYNNEI. In DNA, the CDR3 is TGTGCCAGCAGTGTCCCAAAAAGTTGGGGACAGGGCCACGAGCAGTACTTC. As protein: CASSVPKSWGQGHEQYF.

This clonotype has a count of ten or more. This chain uses TRBV29-1 with TRBJ2-2; 7 bases match TRBD2. Germline lookup yields CDR1 SQVTM and CDR2 ANQGSEA. After removal of 1 base from V and 2 bases from J, the junction contained 4 bases not matched to a gene. The length of the CDR3 is 15 residues. CDR3 coding DNA: TGCAGCGTTGAAGGGACTAGGGACAACACCGGGGAGCTGTTTTTT. It translates to CSVEGTRDNTGELFF.

This clonotype appeared a few times. The CDR3 reads CASSKAGGFQETQYF. The CDR3 coding sequence is TGTGCCAGCAGCAAAGCGGGGGGGTTTCAAGAGACCCAGTACTTC. The V and J genes are TRBV7-2 and TRBJ2-5; 10 bases agree with TRBD2. This CDR3 has 15 amino acids. CDR1 and CDR2 from the germline V gene are SGHTA and FQGNSA. Germline trimming cut 5 bases from V and 2 bases from J; bases unmatched to any gene: 5.

This clonotype was counted ten times or more. The V call is TRBV5-1, the J call TRBJ1-1, with D possibly matching TRBD1 (5 bases). This CDR3 has 15 residues. In germline, CDR1 is SGHRS, CDR2 YFSETQ. Trimming pared 4 bases from V and 1 base from J, leaving 14 bases between. The CDR3 spells CASSLWGVRNTEAFF. CDR3 DNA sequence: TGCGCCAGCAGCCTGTGGGGGGTTAGGAACACTGAAGCTTTCTTT.

This clonotype was counted only a few times. The V call is TRBV20-1, the J call TRBJ2-1; 13 bases agree with TRBD2. V lost 6 bases, J lost 6 bases, and 5 bases stayed unmatched. Germline CDR1 reads DFQATT; CDR2 reads SNEGSKA (reference sequence). CDR3 size: 14 residues. DNA for the CDR3: TGCAGTGCACTAGCGGGGGGGCTCCTCAATGAGCAGTTCTTC. It codes for CSALAGGLLNEQFF.

This chain links TRBV5-4 with TRBJ2-1, with 12 bases aligning to TRBD1. Germline V gene lookup returns CDR1 SGHNT and CDR2 YYREEE (reference sequence). J gave up 8 bases and V 0 bases, and 3 bases lay outside the gene matches. CDR3 length equals 15 residues. The CDR3 nucleotides are TGTGCCAGCAGCTTGGGGGGACAGGGGGCTTATGAGCAGTTCTTC. It codes for CASSLGGQGAYEQFF.

This clonotype has only a few counts. J is TRBJ1-5 and V is TRBV4-2; D might be TRBD1 (6 bases). This CDR3 is 15 amino acids long. V lost 4 bases to trimming and J lost 5 bases, with 15 bases between them. CDR1 and CDR2 (germline): LGHNA, YNFKEQ. The CDR3 spells CASSPYRGAHQPQHF. In DNA form, the CDR3 reads TGTGCCAGCAGCCCCTACCGGGGGGCCCATCAGCCCCAGCATTTT.

At least ten counts were recorded for this clonotype. The rearrangement links TRBV18 to TRBJ1-4; 7 nucleotides align to TRBD1. After removal of 7 bases from V and 3 bases from J, the junction contained 11 bases not matched to a gene. In germline, CDR1 is KGHSH, CDR2 LQKENI. CDR3 length: 16 residues. In DNA form, the CDR3 reads TGTGCCAGCTTTAGCTCCTCCGGGACAGCTAATGAAAAACTGTTTTTT. Translating gives CASFSSSGTANEKLFF.

Concerning this clonotype itself: Possible read error: a much larger clone is one base away. J is TRBJ2-5 and V is TRBV24-1; D gene ambiguous. V lost 3 bases to trimming and J lost 4 bases, with 17 bases between them. The CDR3 length is 16 residues. Germline V gives CDR1 KGHDR, CDR2 SFDVKD. CDR3 sequence reads: CATSDTPGLRGETQYF. CDR3 DNA sequence: TGTGCCACCAGTGATACACCGGGCCTCCGAGGAGAGACCCAGTACTTC.